These 7 T cell receptor beta chains were sequenced from one sample in a study of cytomegalovirus exposure and HLA in healthy donors. The PCR employed 60 Vbeta primers together with 13 Jbeta primers. Data came from immunoSEQ multiplex PCR; TCRdb stores just in-frame clones and leaves some out. This table holds 150,000 to 200,000 clones, around 80% found once. Input material: PBMCs. These receptors all stem from a man younger than 30 in good health and CMV-seronegative.

V and J are TRBV27 and TRBJ2-7; tentatively, D is TRBD2 (5 bases). The CDR3 extends over 14 amino acids. Germline CDR1 and CDR2: MNHEY and SMNVEV (reference sequence). With 4 bases removed from V and 6 bases from J, the gap between germline ends came to 16 bases. Here the CDR3 reads CASSSLGPVLEQYF. The CDR3 nucleotides are TGTGCCAGCAGTTCACTAGGACCCGTTCTCGAGCAGTACTTC.

This chain joins TRBV6-4 and TRBJ1-1; D uncertain. The V and J ends lost 3 bases and 5 bases respectively, with 13 bases between them. Per the germline V gene, CDR1 is MRHNA and CDR2 is SNTAGT. The CDR3 is 14 amino acids. CDR3 sequence (DNA): TGTGCCAGCAGTGAGGAGGGAGGAGGGACTGAAGCTTTCTTT. Translating it yields CASSEEGGGTEAFF.

The chain carries TRBV4-1 and TRBJ2-7, with D possibly TRBD2 on 6 matching bases. Germline V gene sequence: CDR1 MGHRA, CDR2 YSYEKL. V lost 1 base and J lost 5, with 15 bases in between. The CDR3 length is 15 residues. In nucleotides, the CDR3 is TGCGCCAGCAGCCAAGTGGCGCGGGGAAGGAACGAGCAGTACTTC. Translation: CASSQVARGRNEQYF.

The gene calls are TRBV27 and TRBJ2-1; 11 bases agree with TRBD2. CDR1 is MNHEY and CDR2 is SMNVEV in the germline V gene (reference sequence). The length of the CDR3 is 13 residues. V dropped 8 bases and J dropped 5; count of bases not matched to a gene: 2. CDR3 sequence (DNA): TGTGCCAGCGGGACTAGCGGTAACAATGAGCAGTTCTTC. Amino acid sequence: CASGTSGNNEQFF.

This chain uses TRBV5-1 with TRBJ1-1; D is uncertain. Germline V lookup: CDR1 SGHRS, CDR2 YFSETQ. This CDR3 has 13 residues. Trimming stripped 0 bases from V and 4 bases from J, with 7 bases between. For the CDR3, the DNA is TGCGCCAGCAGCTTGGCCAGTGGCACTGAAGCTTTCTTT. Its translation is CASSLASGTEAFF. Combining the CDR3 with reference TRBV5-1 and TRBJ1-1 gives the whole variable domain KAGVTQTPRYLIKTRGQQVTLSCSPISGHRSVSWYQQTPGQGLQFLFEYFSETQRNKGNFPGRFSGRQFSNSRSEMNVSTLELGDSALYLCASSLASGTEAFFGQGTRLTVV.

This clone has more than one count but fewer than ten. The chain couples TRBV9 to TRBJ2-7, with D possibly TRBD1 on 6 matching bases. V lost 0 bases to trimming and J lost 7 bases, with 11 bases between them. Germline-derived CDR1 and CDR2 are SGDLS and YYNGEE. This CDR3 has 13 residues. The CDR3 reads CASSVGGTTEQYF. The CDR3 DNA reads as TGTGCCAGCAGCGTAGGGGGGACAACGGAGCAGTACTTC. Full variable domain (rest looked up from reference TRBV9 and TRBJ2-7): DSGVTQTPKHLITATGQRVTLRCSPRSGDLSVYWYQQSLDQGLQFLIQYYNGEERAKGNILERFSAQQFPDLHSELNLSSLELGDSALYFCASSVGGTTEQYFGPGTRLTVT.

V and J are TRBV5-1 and TRBJ2-6, with TRBD2 matching 10 bases. V shed 0 bases and J 3 bases; nucleotides not matched to a gene: 6. Germline CDR1 reads SGHRS; CDR2 reads YFSETQ. CDR3 size: 18 residues. The CDR3 DNA reads as TGCGCCAGCAGCTTGGATAGCGGGGGGCCTGGTGGGGCCAACGTCCTGACTTTC. Protein sequence: CASSLDSGGPGGANVLTF.